This TCR beta chain emerged from a study of T cell responses to AZD1222 COVID-19 vaccine. Clones were read by immunoSEQ multiplex PCR, and TCRdb kept only the in-frame ones, dropping some. The table includes nearly 200,000 clones, 80% to 95% detected once. V was trimmed by 0 bases and J by 5 bases, leaving 12 bases between them. CDR3 length: 15 residues. The gene calls are TRBV5-3 and TRBJ1-5; D is uncertain. TRBV5-3 is an ORF, with its function uncertain. The TCR was taken from an adult who received the AZD1222 COVID-19 vaccine. The source material was peripheral blood, sampled 28 days after the second AZD1222 dose. The CDR3 reads CARSLVTVTYQPQHF. CDR3 in DNA: TGTGCCAGAAGCTTGGTCACGGTAACTTATCAGCCCCAGCATTTT.